This T cell receptor (beta chain) was captured by sequencing in a study of glioma-infiltrating T cells after dendritic cell vaccination. Study details: Patients received three intradermal dendritic cell vaccine injections at biweekly intervals.

Time point denoted: after dendritic cell vaccination, including at tumor progression/relapse. Selection required adequate fresh-frozen tumor tissue plus more than two years' survival data. The germline V and J ends were trimmed by 2 bases and 2 bases, with 13 bases remaining between them. Germline lookup yields CDR1 MNHEY and CDR2 SVGAGI. The CDR3 extends over 15 amino acids. Here immunoSEQ multiplex PCR was the method, and the copy in TCRdb shows in-frame clones only, minus some. The repertoire holds 100,000 or so clones, with 85% to 90% as singletons. The chain links TRBV6-5 to TRBJ2-7; D perhaps matches TRBD2 (6 bases). The clonotype originates from a human donor with glioblastoma. The sample consisted of blood, taken after dendritic cell vaccination. CDR3 residues: CASSYESGPTYEQYF. The CDR3 DNA reads TGTGCCAGCAGTTACGAAAGCGGGCCAACCTACGAGCAGTACTTC.